Following are 25 T cell receptor beta chains from one sample sequenced in a study of blood T cells in healthy people across ages. A second PCR of 7 to 11 cycles used a sample-barcoded 5' primer and a J-beta primer mix. A single record per CDR3 protein comes from TCRdb applying MiXCR to the 5' RACE reads. This table has roughly 1 million distinct CDR3 sequences, less than 25% appearing once. The data were also submitted as part of a second study, on T cells of mothers and their children.

The specimen was blood. These receptors all stem from a girl aged 2-15 years in good health.

This clonotype was detected only a few times. The V call is TRBV4-1, the J call TRBJ1-4; TRBD1 might be the D (5 bases). Trimming removed 4 bases from V and 8 bases from J, with 17 bases in between. The CDR3 consists of 15 residues. CDR1 and CDR2 (germline): MGHRA, YSYEKL. The CDR3 coding sequence is TGCGCCAGCAGCCGAGAACAGGCCCTTGGGGAAAAACTGTTTTTT. Residues: CASSREQALGEKLFF.

The chain combines TRBV28 with TRBJ1-2, with TRBD1 as a possible D gene (5 bases). This CDR3 region has 13 residues. V was shortened by 7 bases and J by 8 bases, with 17 bases between the two germline ends. CDR1 MDHEN and CDR2 SYDVKM come from the germline V gene. The CDR3 reads CASKRGEFNGYTF. The CDR3 DNA reads TGTGCCAGCAAAAGGGGAGAATTCAACGGCTACACCTTC.

As concerns this clonotype: Its ends do not fully match the called genes, so a read error is possible. The rearrangement links TRBV19 to TRBJ2-5; possibly TRBD1 for D (5 bases). The CDR3 extends over 14 amino acids. Germline V gene lookup returns CDR1 LNHDA and CDR2 SQIVND (reference sequence). CDR3 in amino acids: CASKRQSESETQYF. The CDR3 DNA follows: TGTGCCAGTAAGCGACAGTCCGAGAGTGAGACCCAGTATTTC.

The V call is TRBV2, the J call TRBJ2-5, with 8 bases identical to TRBD2. The CDR3 sequence is 14 residues long. V lost 6 bases and J lost 4; bases outside the gene matches: 7. Germline loops: CDR1 SNHLY, CDR2 FYNNEI. For the CDR3, the DNA is TGTGCCAGCAGGGGCTTCGGGGGGGCAGAGACCCAGTACTTC. Encoded protein: CASRGFGGAETQYF. Full variable domain (remainder filled in from reference TRBV2 and TRBJ2-5): EPEVTQTPSHQVTQMGQEVILRCVPISNHLYFYWYRQILGQKVEFLVSFYNNEISEKSEIFDDQFSVERPDGSNFTLKIRSTKLEDSAMYFCASRGFGGAETQYFGPGTRLLVL.

This clonotype was seen only a few times. The rearrangement uses TRBV12-3 or TRBV12-4 and TRBJ2-1, with 8 bases matching TRBD2. This CDR3 is built from 15 residues. V lost 6 bases and J lost 10; bases outside the gene matches: 14. CDR3 region: CASSPVAGGAREQFF. DNA for the CDR3: TGTGCCAGCAGCCCCGTAGCCGGGGGGGCACGAGAGCAGTTCTTC.

The rearrangement links TRBV6-1 to TRBJ2-6; 7 bases are a match to TRBD1. The CDR3 covers 20 residues. V was clipped by 8 bases and J by 0 bases; unmatched bases: 19. Looked up from germline, CDR1 is MNHNS and CDR2 is SASEGT. The CDR3 is CASRKGTVSLRGSGANVLTF. The CDR3, as DNA: TGTGCCAGCCGGAAAGGGACAGTATCACTGAGGGGCTCTGGGGCCAACGTCCTGACTTTC.

This sequence joins TRBV12-3 or TRBV12-4 and TRBJ2-4; TRBD1 might be the D (6 bases). V was pared by 6 bases and J by 0 bases, with 15 bases between. The CDR3 is 16 amino acids. CDR3 amino acids: CASSLTGQVAKNIQYF. The DNA for the CDR3 is TGTGCCAGCAGCTTGACAGGCCAGGTAGCCAAAAACATTCAGTACTTC.

This chain joins TRBV29-1 and TRBJ2-5; the D gene is possibly TRBD1 (6 bases). The CDR3 sequence is 14 residues long. Germline loops: CDR1 SQVTM, CDR2 ANQGSEA. Trimming removed 5 bases from V and 0 bases from J, with 13 bases in between. The DNA of the CDR3 is TGCAGCGTTAGGGTGTACAGGGACCAAGAGACCCAGTACTTC. Translation: CSVRVYRDQETQYF.

This clonotype came up a few times. V gene TRBV6-2 or TRBV6-3 combines with J gene TRBJ1-5; D perhaps matches TRBD1 (5 bases). Per the germline V gene, CDR1 is MNHEY and CDR2 is SVGEGT. Trimming removed 6 bases from V and 5 bases from J, with 11 bases in between. CDR3 length: 13 residues. For the CDR3, the DNA is TGTGCCAGCAGATATCGACAGCATCAGCCCCAGCATTTT. It translates to CASRYRQHQPQHF.

This clonotype was picked up a small number of times. The chain joins TRBV4-1 to TRBJ2-5; D unresolved. CDR1 is MGHRA, CDR2 YSYEKL, per germline. The CDR3 totals 16 residues. Between the trimmed V and J ends, which lost 0 bases and 5 bases, there was a span of 16 bases. CDR3 nucleotides: TGCGCCAGCAGCCAAGAGCGGATTAATGGAGTGGAGACCCAGTACTTC. Amino acid sequence: CASSQERINGVETQYF.

This clonotype was seen only a few times. This chain uses TRBV29-1 with TRBJ2-7, with a weak D call TRBD1 (6 bases). CDR3 length equals 13 residues. CDR1 is SQVTM, CDR2 ANQGSEA, per germline. The germline V and J ends were trimmed by 4 bases and 7 bases, with 17 bases remaining between them. The CDR3 region is CSVGDRSPLEQYF. CDR3 nucleotide sequence: TGCAGCGTTGGAGACAGGAGCCCTCTGGAGCAGTACTTC.

V and J are TRBV20-1 and TRBJ2-5, with 11 bases that match TRBD2. With the DNA end fitting TRBJ2-7 better, the J assignment may be wrong. The length of the CDR3 is 16 residues. Germline V gives CDR1 DFQATT, CDR2 SNEGSKA (reference sequence). CDR3 nucleotide sequence: TGCAGTGCTAGCGGGGCTAGCGGGAGGTCGACCTACGAGCAGTACTTC. This encodes CSASGASGRSTYEQYF.

The rearrangement joins TRBV19 to TRBJ1-1; D is unresolved. V lost 6 bases and J lost 3, with 11 bases in between. This CDR3 has 13 amino acids. Germline V gene sequence: CDR1 LNHDA, CDR2 SQIVND (reference sequence). The CDR3 loop is CASSRNTDTEAFF. In DNA, the CDR3 is TGTGCCAGTAGCCGAAATACAGACACTGAAGCTTTCTTT.

The chain combines TRBV6-2 or TRBV6-3 with TRBJ1-1; maybe TRBD1 (6 bases). The germline gives CDR1 MNHEY, CDR2 SVGEGT. This CDR3 contains 15 residues. V was clipped by 6 bases and J by 2 bases, with 16 bases between them. Here the CDR3 DNA reads TGTGCCAGCAGCCTACCTGGACAGCTTAACACTGAAGCTTTCTTT. Translated, it gives CASSLPGQLNTEAFF.

V is TRBV6-6 and J is TRBJ2-5; D perhaps matches TRBD1 (6 bases). The germline V gene encodes CDR1 MNHNY and CDR2 SVGAGI (reference sequence). CDR3 length equals 12 residues. V was shortened by 4 bases and J by 11 bases, with 14 bases between the two germline ends. CDR3 in amino acids: CASSFPGEVQYF. CDR3 DNA sequence: TGTGCCAGCAGTTTCCCAGGGGAAGTACAGTACTTC.

The rearrangement uses TRBV20-1 and TRBJ2-5; maybe TRBD1 (6 bases). V was clipped by 6 bases and J by 2 bases, with 10 bases between them. This CDR3 contains 12 residues. Germline V gene data show CDR1 as DFQATT and CDR2 as SNEGSKA (reference sequence). The CDR3, as DNA: TGCAGTGCCGCGGACAGACAAGAGACCCAGTACTTC. This sequence encodes CSAADRQETQYF.

This sequence joins TRBV20-1 and TRBJ2-7; D is uncertain. The CDR3 contains 13 residues. Germline assignment: CDR1 DFQATT and CDR2 SNEGSKA (reference sequence). V shed 5 bases and J shed 1 base, with 12 bases lying between them. The CDR3 reads CSARLQGSYEQYF. For the CDR3, the DNA is TGCAGTGCTCGCCTCCAAGGGTCCTACGAGCAGTACTTC.

A remark on this clonotype: Mismatch with germline at one junction end may stem from a read error. The V and J genes are TRBV3-1 and TRBJ1-2; tentatively, D is TRBD1 (5 bases). The V gene's germline CDR1 is LGHDT and CDR2 YNNKEL (reference sequence). The CDR3 consists of 13 residues. CDR3: CASSQAGDYGYAF. CDR3 nucleotides: TGTGCCAGCAGCCAAGCCGGGGACTATGGCTACGCCTTC.

This clonotype occurred a few times. This rearrangement joins TRBV19 to TRBJ2-7; D possibly matches TRBD1 or TRBD2 (5 bases each). The germline V gene has CDR1 LNHDA and CDR2 SQIVND (reference sequence). The CDR3 covers 11 residues. Trimming stripped 10 bases from V and 4 bases from J, with 11 bases between. CDR3 amino acids: CATWDLYEQYF. As DNA, the CDR3 is TGTGCCACCTGGGACCTTTACGAGCAGTACTTC.

This clonotype was picked up many times. The gene calls are TRBV4-3 and TRBJ2-3; D perhaps matches TRBD1 (5 bases). The CDR3 loop spans 15 amino acids. Trimming removed 0 bases at V and 1 base at J, with 8 bases between. Germline CDR1 and CDR2: LGHNA and YSLEER. This CDR3 reads CASSQEGRGTDTQYF. DNA of the CDR3: TGCGCCAGCAGCCAAGAGGGCAGGGGCACAGATACGCAGTATTTT.

The sample holds a few counts of this clonotype. The rearrangement joins TRBV20-1 to TRBJ2-7; unclear D gene. Trimming stripped 3 bases from V and 5 bases from J, with 17 bases between. The germline gives CDR1 DFQATT, CDR2 SNEGSKA (reference sequence). The length of the CDR3 is 14 residues. The CDR3 DNA reads as TGCAGTGCTAGCCCGGACGACTCCTTGGACGAGCAGTACTTC. Translation gives CSASPDDSLDEQYF.

This clonotype was seen a few times. The chain employs TRBV9 and TRBJ2-5, with TRBD2 as a possible D gene (6 bases). Per germline, CDR1 SGDLS and CDR2 YYNGEE. CDR3 size: 16 residues. V lost 2 bases, J lost 5 bases, and 19 bases lay in between. CDR3 loop: CASSVSNGRGVETQYF. As DNA, the CDR3 is TGTGCCAGCAGCGTCTCTAACGGGAGAGGGGTGGAGACCCAGTACTTC.

This clonotype was seen a few times. This chain links TRBV12-3 or TRBV12-4 with TRBJ1-1; 7 nucleotides line up with TRBD1. V was clipped by 6 bases and J by 7 bases; unmatched bases: 11. The CDR3 is 14 amino acids. The CDR3 DNA sequence: TGTGCCAGCAGGCTCGCGACACAGGGGCGTGAAGCTTTCTTT. Protein: CASRLATQGREAFF.

The chain links TRBV28 to TRBJ2-5; the D gene is possibly TRBD2 (5 bases). The germline V and J ends were trimmed by 6 bases and 11 bases, with 13 bases remaining between them. The germline gives CDR1 MDHEN, CDR2 SYDVKM. The CDR3 consists of 11 residues. The CDR3 protein is CASREGLEQYF. Here the CDR3 DNA reads TGTGCCAGCAGGGAAGGACTTGAGCAGTACTTC.

The chain joins TRBV20-1 to TRBJ1-4; D might be TRBD1 (5 bases). Germline CDR1 and CDR2: DFQATT and SNEGSKA (reference sequence). The CDR3 length is 14 residues. V was pared by 3 bases and J by 5 bases, with 13 bases between. As DNA, the CDR3 is TGCAGTGCTAGGGAGACAGACTTAAATGAAAAACTGTTTTTT. Translation gives CSARETDLNEKLFF.